This T cell receptor (beta chain) was identified in a study of blood T cell repertoires in COVID-19. Study as a whole: Samples of COVID-19 (acute and convalescent) were obtained from the United States, Italy and Spain.

The germline gives CDR1 SGDLS, CDR2 YYNGEE. The V end was cut by 0 bases, the J end by 8 bases, with 11 bases between. This CDR3 spans 14 amino acids. Clones were read by immunoSEQ multiplex PCR, and TCRdb kept only the in-frame ones, dropping some. The sample carries approximately 240,000 clones, more than 65% recorded once. This chain joins TRBV9 and TRBJ2-2; the D gene is possibly TRBD2 (5 bases). This receptor was obtained from a woman aged 25 to 39 who had recovered from COVID-19. The sample comprised peripheral blood. CDR3 loop: CASSVASPSGELFF. CDR3 bases: TGTGCCAGCAGCGTAGCTAGCCCTAGTGGGGAGCTGTTTTTT.